The next 18 T cell receptor beta chains were all read from a single sample in a study of HIV-infected patients and healthy controls. All unsorted peripheral T cells were captured because whole blood was used without fractionation. Reverse transcription used around 480 ng RNA and constant-region primers for alpha and beta. Using multiplexing indices, alpha and beta chain libraries were generated apart by chain-specific third strand synthesis. From the 5' RACE reads, TCRdb called clonotypes with MiXCR, one entry per CDR3 protein. The table lists around 7,600 distinct CDR3 sequences, approximately 9.1% of them singletons. The source was blood, collected before antiretroviral therapy. The receptors come from an adult with HIV infection.

This clonotype was detected ten times or more. The chain links TRBV5-1 to TRBJ2-3; maybe TRBD2 (6 bases). Germline V gene sequence: CDR1 SGHRS, CDR2 YFSETQ. The CDR3 loop spans 15 amino acids. V lost 4 bases and J 1 base, leaving 13 bases between the germline ends. Written as DNA, the CDR3 is TGCGCCAGCAGCGGTGGAGGGCGAGGCACAGATACGCAGTATTTT. As protein: CASSGGGRGTDTQYF.

In its sample, this clonotype is medium-sized. The V call is TRBV7-2, the J call TRBJ2-4, with TRBD2 as a possible D gene (6 bases). Germline V gene sequence: CDR1 SGHTA, CDR2 FQGNSA. V lost 1 base and J 4 bases, leaving 26 bases between the germline ends. There are 20 residues in the CDR3. The CDR3 loop reads CASSLVAGVVSWDSKNIQYF. The CDR3 bases are TGTGCCAGCAGCTTAGTAGCTGGGGTTGTTAGCTGGGACTCAAAAAACATTCAGTACTTC.

This clonotype was counted ten times or more. The gene calls are TRBV20-1 and TRBJ2-1, with TRBD2 identical over 8 bases. The CDR3 runs to 16 residues. Germline values: CDR1 DFQATT, CDR2 SNEGSKA (reference sequence). V shed 1 base and J 6 bases; nucleotides not matched to a gene: 11. CDR3 residues: CSARVLQLAGFNEQFF. CDR3 nucleotides: TGCAGTGCTAGAGTTTTGCAGCTAGCGGGCTTCAATGAGCAGTTCTTC.

This chain joins TRBV12-3 or TRBV12-4 and TRBJ1-1; the D gene is possibly TRBD1 (6 bases). This CDR3 spans 13 amino acids. V lost 6 bases to trimming and J lost 4 bases, with 12 bases between them. Here the CDR3 reads CASRSTGPTEAFF. The CDR3 DNA is TGTGCCAGCAGATCTACAGGGCCCACTGAAGCTTTCTTT.

The rearrangement uses TRBV6-5 and TRBJ2-5; D perhaps matches TRBD1 (5 bases). The V end was cut by 4 bases, the J end by 4 bases, with 10 bases between. Germline CDR1 and CDR2: MNHEY and SVGAGI. The CDR3 extends over 13 amino acids. CDR3 loop: CASSSGYRETQYF. Here the CDR3 DNA reads TGTGCCAGCAGTTCAGGGTATCGAGAGACCCAGTACTTC.

This clonotype was seen ten or more times. This sequence joins TRBV11-2 and TRBJ2-1, with 8 bases fitting TRBD2. The CDR3 covers 15 residues. V lost 5 bases and J lost 13; bases outside the gene matches: 16. Germline V gene lookup returns CDR1 SGHAT and CDR2 FQNNGV. The CDR3 bases are TGTGCCAGCAGCCTCGTCTCCTCTCTCGGACTAGCCCAGTTCTTC. This sequence encodes CASSLVSSLGLAQFF.

Ten or more counts support this clonotype. The chain's CDR3 is CASRPLPDTEAFF. The DNA of the CDR3 is TGTGCCAGCAGACCTCTCCCTGACACTGAAGCTTTCTTT. The rearrangement uses TRBV7-8 and TRBJ1-1; D is uncertain. The V gene's germline CDR1 is SGHVS and CDR2 FQNEAQ. Trimming took off 6 bases at V and 3 bases at J, with 11 bases between the two ends. The CDR3 totals 13 residues.

This clonotype is large. This chain uses TRBV12-3 or TRBV12-4 with TRBJ2-1; 7 positions agree with TRBD2. CDR3 length equals 13 residues. V lost 1 base to trimming and J lost 7 bases; unmatched junction nucleotides: 1. CDR3 loop: CASSLGGGNEQFF. The CDR3, as DNA: TGTGCCAGCAGTTTAGGCGGGGGTAATGAGCAGTTCTTC.

In its sample, this clonotype was seen many times. The rearrangement joins TRBV11-2 to TRBJ2-3, with TRBD1 identical over 7 bases. Trimming took 4 bases from V and 1 from J; bases not matched to a gene: 5. The CDR3 runs to 15 residues. Per germline, CDR1 SGHAT and CDR2 FQNNGV. The CDR3, as DNA: TGTGCCAGCAGCTACGTTACAGGGGGCACAGATACGCAGTATTTT. The encoded protein is CASSYVTGGTDTQYF.

This clonotype was seen at least ten times. This chain uses TRBV27 with TRBJ2-2; 11 bases match TRBD2. J gave up 5 bases and V 9 bases, and 5 bases lay outside the gene matches. From germline, CDR1 is MNHEY and CDR2 SMNVEV (reference sequence). The CDR3 extends over 14 amino acids. CDR3 sequence reads: CASPGTSGTGELFF. The CDR3 DNA sequence: TGTGCCAGTCCAGGGACTAGCGGTACCGGGGAGCTGTTTTTT.

The V gene is TRBV18, the J gene TRBJ2-1; TRBD1 matches 7 bases. CDR3 length equals 15 residues. From germline, CDR1 is KGHSH and CDR2 LQKENI. J was trimmed by 5 bases and V by 3 bases; bases with no gene match: 7. The CDR3 DNA reads as TGTGCCAGCTCACCCGGGACAGAGGGCCACAATGAGCAGTTCTTC. Its protein is CASSPGTEGHNEQFF.

Ten or more counts support this clonotype. V and J are TRBV20-1 and TRBJ1-5, with TRBD1 identical over 9 bases. Trimming at V came to 3 bases and at J to 0 bases, leaving 3 bases not matched to a gene. From germline, CDR1 is DFQATT and CDR2 SNEGSKA (reference sequence). This CDR3 comprises 15 residues. The CDR3 DNA follows: TGCAGTGCTAGGACAGGGGGGTATAGCAATCAGCCCCAGCATTTT. It encodes CSARTGGYSNQPQHF.

V gene TRBV6-6 combines with J gene TRBJ2-7; no clear D gene. Trimming removed 6 bases at V and 5 bases at J, with 11 bases between. This CDR3 has 12 residues. Germline CDR1 reads MNHNY; CDR2 reads SVGAGI (reference sequence). DNA of the CDR3: TGTGCCAGCAGCCCGGAACCCGACGAGCAGTACTTC. Its protein product is CASSPEPDEQYF.

This clonotype is large (0.1 to 1%). This chain connects TRBV9 to TRBJ2-3, with D possibly called TRBD1 or TRBD2 (5 bases each). The CDR3 is 14 amino acids. Germline assignment: CDR1 SGDLS and CDR2 YYNGEE. V lost 3 bases to trimming and J lost 1 base, with 9 bases between them. The CDR3 reads CASSGGSGTDTQYF. The CDR3, as DNA: TGTGCCAGCAGCGGGGGGTCGGGCACAGATACGCAGTATTTT.

Many counts were recorded for this clonotype. The CDR3 spells CASSLAPGLAGAGIQYF. For the CDR3, the DNA is TGCGCCAGCAGCCTGGCACCGGGACTAGCGGGAGCTGGCATTCAGTACTTC. This chain joins TRBV4-1 and TRBJ2-4; TRBD2 matches 14 bases. The CDR3 contains 17 residues. Trimming took 4 bases from V and 9 from J; bases not matched to a gene: 11. Germline CDR1 MGHRA, CDR2 YSYEKL.

This clonotype was recorded at least ten times. V usage is TRBV10-2 and J usage is TRBJ2-3; perhaps TRBD2 as D (5 bases). The CDR3 runs to 18 residues. The V end was cut by 2 bases, the J end by 2 bases, with 20 bases between. Germline V lookup: CDR1 WSHSY, CDR2 SAAADI. This CDR3 reads CASSETTARTGSTDTQYF. For the CDR3, the DNA is TGCGCCAGCAGTGAGACCACGGCAAGGACGGGATCCACAGATACGCAGTATTTT.

The J gene is TRBJ2-3, the V gene TRBV20-1; 9 positions match TRBD2. Per the germline V gene, CDR1 is DFQATT and CDR2 is SNEGSKA (reference sequence). The ends lost 5 bases at V and 15 bases at J; junction bases unmatched: 9. CDR3 length: 11 residues. CDR3 in DNA: TGCAGTGCTCCTTCTAGCGGGACCACCTATTTT. Encoded protein: CSAPSSGTTYF.

The genes are TRBV6-6 and TRBJ2-5; D gene unclear. The germline gives CDR1 MNHNY, CDR2 SVGAGI (reference sequence). CDR3 length: 16 residues. V was pared by 0 bases and J by 0 bases, with 11 bases between. CDR3 DNA sequence: TGTGCCAGCAGTTACTCGATAGGGCAGAACCAAGAGACCCAGTACTTC. This encodes CASSYSIGQNQETQYF.